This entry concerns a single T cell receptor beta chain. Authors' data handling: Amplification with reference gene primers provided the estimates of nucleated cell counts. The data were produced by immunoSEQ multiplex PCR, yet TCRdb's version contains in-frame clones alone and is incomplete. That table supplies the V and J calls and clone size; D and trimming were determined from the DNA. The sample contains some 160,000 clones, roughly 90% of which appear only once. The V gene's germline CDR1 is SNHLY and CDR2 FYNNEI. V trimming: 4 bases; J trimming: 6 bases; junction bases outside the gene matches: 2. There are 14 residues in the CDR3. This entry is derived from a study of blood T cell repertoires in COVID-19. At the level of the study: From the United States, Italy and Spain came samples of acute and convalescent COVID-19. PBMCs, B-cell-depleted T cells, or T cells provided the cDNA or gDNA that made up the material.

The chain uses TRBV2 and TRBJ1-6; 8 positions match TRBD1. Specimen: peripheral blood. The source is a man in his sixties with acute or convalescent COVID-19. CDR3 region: CASSGGQVNSPLHF. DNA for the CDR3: TGTGCCAGCAGTGGGGGACAGGTTAATTCACCCCTCCACTTT.